Described below is a single TCR beta chain sequence and its context. Its antigen is currently not known. There are no base qualities to consult, and no much larger clone falls within one base. The germline V gene encodes CDR1 MDHEN and CDR2 SYDVKM. V drops 5 bases and J drops 4 bases, leaving 11 bases in between. Reading from cysteine to phenylalanine, the CDR3 counts 14 amino acids. CDR3 DNA only is kept here, 42 bases in frame from base 1. The data were obtained in a study of B cell selection in AIRE deficiency (dated by TCRdb to the late 2010s). Notes on the research overall: A comparison of TCRbeta repertoires of sorted blood CD4+ conventional T cells and regulatory T cells was made between AIRE-deficient patients and healthy controls. The TCR-sequenced cohort comprised about 5 AIRE-deficient APECED patients and about 5 healthy control donors.

Conventional CD4 T cells were sorted as CD4+CD127+ cells. Control samples were obtained from healthy donors who were not related to the patients. Tconv and Treg cells for TCRbeta sequencing were sorted on a FACSAria flow cytometer. Sorted cells were collected into 5-ml round-bottom polystyrene tubes, and dry cell pellets were frozen at -80°C before sequencing. The immunoSEQ platform was used for TCRbeta chain sequencing. As for the original processing: When conventional T cell repertoires were pooled, patients gave about 1.2x10^5 distinct in-frame TCRbeta sequences, while healthy donors gave 130,000 to 150,000. Treg TCRbeta sequences shared by two or more individuals were defined as public, and these public Treg TCRbeta sequences were subsequently searched for in Tconv repertoires. Differences between groups were assessed using Mann-Whitney U tests with Bonferroni-Dunn correction in GraphPad Prism 7.03. The clones in this table, taken by TCRdb from immuneACCESS, are in-frame only. Not every clone is retained; where verified, under half of the shortfall comes from an unresolved V gene, and the cause of the rest is unknown. From that table come the V and J calls and clone size; the DNA was used to work out D and trimming. The sample data list under 30,000 clones, and roughly 95% of these were observed just once. The ten largest account for less than 0.25% of the sample.

Broad study findings and their caveats: Shorter CDR3s were found in shared Treg sequences, reflecting a bias toward rearrangements containing few non-templated nucleotide insertions. Sequencing covered only TCRbeta chains, and 36.6% of shared healthy-donor Treg sequences were also present in healthy Tconv, possibly due to differing TCRalpha chains. About 30.6% of the Treg TCRbeta sequences shared among healthy donors were detected in patient Tconv cells, suggesting that Treg-biased clones are diverted into the Tconv compartment. Among roughly 3,700 shared Treg TCRbeta sequences, under 35% were found to be shared only among healthy donors and 9% to 9.5% only among patients, suggesting that Treg selection is less efficient in the absence of AIRE. In AIRE-deficient patients, Tconv and Treg cells had TCRBV gene usage, CDR3 length and TCR diversity comparable to those in healthy donors.

The chain is assembled from TRBV28 and TRBJ2-2; a confident D gene designation cannot be given. Sample: CD4+CD127+ conventional T cells sorted from PBMCs. The source of this sequence is a human donor in good health. This receptor carries the CDR3 CASSRFGLTGELFF. The bases read TGTGCCAGCAGTCGTTTTGGGCTCACCGGGGAGCTGTTTTTT. Supplemented by the reference TRBV28 and TRBJ2-2 proteins around the CDR3, the complete variable domain is DVKVTQSSRYLVKRTGEKVFLECVQDMDHENMFWYRQDPGLGLRLIYFSYDVKMKEKGDIPEGYSVSREKKERFSLILESASTNQTSMYLCASSRFGLTGELFFGEGSRLTVL.